The present entry profiles one T cell receptor (beta chain) with its context. Antigen unknown. At the survey level, the v3.0 immunoSEQ assay was run. Profiling relied on immunoSEQ multiplex PCR, and the TCRdb table lists in-frame clones only, not all of them. The data contain 13,000 to 15,000 clones, 70% to 85% of them singletons. Trimming at V came to 2 bases and at J to 5 bases, leaving 4 bases not matched to a gene. This CDR3 spans 14 amino acids. The germline V gene encodes CDR1 SGHDT and CDR2 YYEEEE. The entry originates in a study of long-term antiretroviral therapy in people with HIV. Study outcomes and limitations: Even long-term ART left TRB diversity below transplant donor controls, despite gains. No data on ART adherence, viral resistance or therapy changes.

Every sample had 1-10 million cryopreserved PBMC in it before DNA extraction. The chain couples TRBV5-6 to TRBJ1-5; 7 nucleotides match TRBD1. The clonotype was recovered from a man aged 30 to 45 with HIV. The sequencing used unsorted PBMCs, collected 0.4 years after starting antiretroviral therapy. The CDR3 DNA follows: TGTGCCAGCAGCTTCGGGCAGGGGGATCAGCCCCAGCATTTT. Protein sequence: CASSFGQGDQPQHF.